These 8 T cell receptor beta chains were sequenced from one sample in a study of blood T cell repertoires in COVID-19. TCRdb keeps only in-frame clones here, not all; method: immunoSEQ multiplex PCR. The sample contains more than 110,000 clones, roughly 90% of which appear only once. Sequencing was carried out using peripheral blood. Source of these receptors: a man aged 50 to 60 with active or convalescent COVID-19.

J is TRBJ2-1 and V is TRBV2, with a weak D call TRBD2 (5 bases). The germline gives CDR1 SNHLY, CDR2 FYNNEI. This CDR3 contains 12 residues. V was pared by 8 bases and J by 5 bases, with 10 bases between. The chain's CDR3 is CASLGADNEQFF. As DNA, the CDR3 is TGTGCCAGCTTGGGAGCGGACAATGAGCAGTTCTTC.

The V gene is TRBV28, the J gene TRBJ1-1, with a tentative D call TRBD1 (5 bases). Trimming shortened V by 6 bases and J by 1 base, and 27 bases separated the two germline ends. The CDR3 runs 19 residues. Germline lookup yields CDR1 MDHEN and CDR2 SYDVKM. CDR3 loop: CASSSYSSWGDSSNTEAFF. The CDR3 bases are TGTGCCAGCAGCTCCTACTCATCTTGGGGTGACAGTTCGAACACTGAAGCTTTCTTT.

The chain recombines TRBV28 with TRBJ2-5, with 16 bases lining up with TRBD2. V lost 3 bases and J lost 5; bases outside the gene matches: 6. This CDR3 has 17 residues. Germline V gene data show CDR1 as MDHEN and CDR2 as SYDVKM. The CDR3 coding sequence is TGTGCCAGCAGTTTCCCGGGACTAGCGGGAGGGCCGGAGACCCAGTACTTC. Translated: CASSFPGLAGGPETQYF.

The rearrangement uses TRBV7-9 and TRBJ2-1; tentatively, D is TRBD1 (6 bases). This CDR3 contains 17 residues. The V end was cut by 2 bases, the J end by 5 bases, with 19 bases between. Germline V gene sequence: CDR1 SEHNR, CDR2 FQNEAQ (reference sequence). CDR3 in amino acids: CASSLRTLQGAHNEQFF. As DNA, the CDR3 is TGTGCCAGCAGCTTACGGACGTTACAGGGAGCTCACAATGAGCAGTTCTTC.

The V call is TRBV29-1, the J call TRBJ2-7; perhaps TRBD2 as D (6 bases). From germline, CDR1 is SQVTM and CDR2 ANQGSEA. The CDR3 loop spans 13 amino acids. Trimming stripped 6 bases from V and 4 bases from J, with 16 bases between. This CDR3 is CSVTSRSAYEQYF. The CDR3 bases are TGCAGCGTCACTAGCCGGAGTGCATACGAGCAGTACTTC.

V gene TRBV28 combines with J gene TRBJ2-7; TRBD2 might be the D (5 bases). The germline V gene has CDR1 MDHEN and CDR2 SYDVKM. Trimming took off 2 bases at V and 2 bases at J, with 10 bases between the two ends. This CDR3 comprises 14 residues. In DNA form, the CDR3 reads TGTGCCAGCAGTTTAATGGGAGAAACCTACGAGCAGTACTTC. Protein product: CASSLMGETYEQYF.

This chain links TRBV20-1 with TRBJ2-7, with 11 bases matching TRBD2. J was trimmed by 6 bases and V by 3 bases; bases with no gene match: 13. CDR1 is DFQATT and CDR2 is SNEGSKA in the germline V gene (reference sequence). The CDR3 has 16 residues. CDR3 in DNA: TGCAGTGCTAGTCCGGGACTAGCGGCAGTCGGGGGCGAGCAGTACTTC. Translated, it gives CSASPGLAAVGGEQYF.

CDR3 DNA: TGTGCCAGCAGCTTTAGCGGGTTATCCAAAAACATTCAGTACTTC. Protein product: CASSFSGLSKNIQYF. J is TRBJ2-4 and V is TRBV7-2, with 7 nucleotides matching TRBD2. V trimming: 3 bases; J trimming: 2 bases; junction bases outside the gene matches: 4. The germline V gene encodes CDR1 SGHTA and CDR2 FQGNSA. There are 15 residues in the CDR3.